This TCR beta chain comes out of a study of CD8 T cells in Susac syndrome. Study background: Patients with Susac syndrome were therapy-naive, on corticosteroids, or on intravenous immunoglobulin alone at blood draw.

Points on this clonotype: Antigen: not known.

It was with random hexamers that 0.5 to 1 ug RNA was reverse transcribed. TCRdb processed the immunoSEQ multiplex PCR reads anew with MiXCR; each CDR3 protein has one entry. The sample consists of 200,000 or so distinct CDR3 sequences, roughly 94% of them appearing once. CDR1 and CDR2 from the germline V gene are SEHNR and FQNEAQ (reference sequence). The V end was cut by 6 bases, the J end by 1 base, with 12 bases between. CDR3 size: 15 residues. Study results and limitations: The peak of CD8+ clonal expansion in Susac was seen in TEMRA cells and active patients.

Negative magnetic isolation gave CD8+ and CD4+ cells; FACS enriched CD8+ TEMRA. J is TRBJ2-2 and V is TRBV7-9; D unresolved. This receptor was taken from a human donor with Susac syndrome. Specimen: CD8+ T cells from PBMCs. CDR3 residues: CASRPGLGNTGELFF. For the CDR3, the DNA is TGTGCCAGCAGGCCCGGGTTGGGGAACACCGGGGAGCTGTTTTTT.